This entry lists 30 T cell receptor beta chains sequenced from one sample in a study of T cell repertoires in cytomegalovirus infection (dated by TCRdb to between 2017 and 2020). The sample's treatment or condition label, decoded: in vitro stimulation with specific CMV peptide epitopes to enrich CMV-specific T cells. The sample was run on an Illumina HiSeq 1500. TCRdb cleaned the public reads at Q25 with fastp, built clones with MiXCR and kept in-frame beta chains. All rows with the same CDR3 protein become a single entry with the most common DNA and genes. The sample includes 550,000 to 850,000 distinct CDR3 sequences, with 30% to 35% observed a single time. The top ten clones comprise about 20% of the sample. Their recognized antigens are unknown. This sample comprised cultured PBMCs, obtained from culture after CMV antigen stimulation. The receptors shown here come from a human donor in good health (CMV status not recorded). Some clones in this sample may be carry-over from other donors' samples.

The chain uses TRBV6-5 and TRBJ1-1, with a weak D call TRBD1 (5 bases). The germline V gene has CDR1 MNHEY and CDR2 SVGAGI. V lost 0 bases, J lost 6 bases, and 11 bases lay in between. The CDR3 spans 14 residues. The CDR3 nucleotides are TGTGCCAGCAGTTACTCGGGCAGGGCTCCTGAAGCTTTCTTT. Translating gives CASSYSGRAPEAFF.

This clonotype was picked up a small number of times. V gene TRBV7-2 combines with J gene TRBJ2-5; 8 bases are a match to TRBD2. Trimming at V came to 4 bases and at J to 1 base, leaving 2 bases not matched to a gene. Germline values: CDR1 SGHTA, CDR2 FQGNSA. This CDR3 has 14 residues. The CDR3 reads CASSSRGVQETQYF. The DNA for the CDR3 is TGTGCCAGCAGCTCGCGGGGGGTCCAAGAGACCCAGTACTTC.

The chain combines TRBV6-6 with TRBJ2-3; TRBD2 agrees at 11 bases. The CDR3 spans 16 residues. J gave up 3 bases and V 0 bases, and 2 bases lay outside the gene matches. CDR1 MNHNY and CDR2 SVGAGI come from the germline V gene (reference sequence). The DNA for the CDR3 is TGTGCCAGCAGTTACTCGGGACTAGCGGATACAGATACGCAGTATTTT. Translated, it gives CASSYSGLADTDTQYF.

This rearrangement joins TRBV11-2 to TRBJ2-5, with D unclear. Trimming shortened V by 2 bases and J by 5 bases, and 9 bases separated the two germline ends. There are 13 residues in the CDR3. Germline CDR1 reads SGHAT; CDR2 reads FQNNGV. The CDR3 protein is CASSLHLEETQYF. The CDR3 nucleotides read TGTGCCAGCAGCTTACACTTGGAGGAGACCCAGTACTTC.

The table lists this clonotype with a few counts. The V call is TRBV12-3 or TRBV12-4, the J call TRBJ2-1, with D perhaps TRBD2 (5 bases). The CDR3 runs to 15 residues. Trimming removed 3 bases from V and 10 bases from J, with 19 bases in between. This chain's CDR3 is CASSLLAGSGGEQFF. The CDR3 region has the DNA TGTGCCAGCAGTTTGCTAGCAGGCTCCGGTGGGGAGCAGTTCTTC.

This sequence joins TRBV12-3 or TRBV12-4 and TRBJ2-5; D not certain. Between the trimmed V and J ends, which lost 5 bases and 1 base, there was a span of 11 bases. This CDR3 spans 14 amino acids. The CDR3 here is CASSEPMIQETQYF. The CDR3 DNA follows: TGTGCCAGCAGTGAACCCATGATCCAAGAGACCCAGTACTTC.

The rearrangement links TRBV7-6 to TRBJ2-1, with 7 bases that match TRBD2. With V trimmed by 3 bases and J by 3 bases, 5 bases remained unmatched. From germline, CDR1 is SGHVS and CDR2 FNYEAQ. The CDR3 has 15 amino acids. CDR3 nucleotides: TGTGCCAGCAGCTTGGGAGGACTAGACTACAATGAGCAGTTCTTC. This sequence encodes CASSLGGLDYNEQFF.

This sequence joins TRBV5-6 and TRBJ1-1; D is possibly TRBD1 (6 bases). The V gene lost 5 bases and the J gene lost 7 bases, with 12 bases spanning the gap. Germline V lookup: CDR1 SGHDT, CDR2 YYEEEE. The CDR3 runs to 12 residues. The CDR3 nucleotides are TGTGCCAGCAGTCCCGGGACAAATGAAGCTTTCTTT. It is translated as CASSPGTNEAFF.

This clonotype was observed once. The chain uses TRBV10-3 and TRBJ2-3; TRBD1 matches at 12 bases. CDR1 and CDR2 from the germline V gene are ENHRY and SYGVKD. V lost 8 bases to trimming and J lost 7 bases; unmatched junction nucleotides: 10. The CDR3 consists of 15 residues. Written as DNA, the CDR3 is TGTGCCATCGCAGCCGGGACAGGGGGCGTGAATACGCAGTATTTT. This gives the protein CAIAAGTGGVNTQYF.

The chain combines TRBV7-8 with TRBJ1-5; tentative D call: TRBD1 (5 bases). CDR3 length equals 15 residues. Germline-derived CDR1 and CDR2 are SGHVS and FQNEAQ. V was shortened by 2 bases and J by 2 bases, with 10 bases between the two germline ends. The DNA for the CDR3 is TGTGCCAGCAGCTTAACCAGGGATCGCAATCAGCCCCAGCATTTT. It is translated as CASSLTRDRNQPQHF. Full variable domain (rest looked up from reference TRBV7-8 and TRBJ1-5): GAGVSQSPRYKVAKRGQDVALRCDPISGHVSLFWYQQALGQGPEFLTYFQNEAQLDKSGLPSDRFFAERPEGSVSTLKIQRTQQEDSAVYLCASSLTRDRNQPQHFGDGTRLSIL.

This chain joins TRBV7-2 and TRBJ2-5; TRBD2 matches at 8 bases. Germline CDR1 SGHTA, CDR2 FQGNSA. This CDR3 contains 13 residues. The V gene end was trimmed by 6 bases and the J gene end by 2 bases; junction bases not matched to a gene: 2. The CDR3 bases are TGTGCCAGCAGACTAGCGGCTCAAGAGACCCAGTACTTC. This codes for CASRLAAQETQYF.

This clonotype was found many times. This rearrangement joins TRBV7-8 to TRBJ2-7; D gene uncertain. The CDR3 consists of 14 residues. Trimming left V 6 bases short and J 2 bases short, with 14 bases between. The germline V gene has CDR1 SGHVS and CDR2 FQNEAQ. CDR3 nucleotide sequence: TGTGCCAGCAGGACGTTTTTAGCCCCCTACGAGCAGTACTTC. It yields the protein CASRTFLAPYEQYF.

The V call is TRBV10-3, the J call TRBJ1-1; unclear D gene. This CDR3 contains 16 residues. The germline V and J ends were trimmed by 4 bases and 0 bases, with 15 bases remaining between them. Germline V lookup: CDR1 ENHRY, CDR2 SYGVKD. DNA for the CDR3: TGTGCCATCAGTGGGCCCTTAGGACGGATGAACACTGAAGCTTTCTTT. Its protein is CAISGPLGRMNTEAFF.

The rearrangement links TRBV12-3 or TRBV12-4 to TRBJ2-7; 7 bases map to TRBD1. This CDR3 is 14 amino acids long. The V and J ends lost 7 bases and 0 bases, in that order; junction bases with no gene match: 6. In DNA form, the CDR3 reads TGTGCCAGCACCCGGGACAGCCTCTCCTACGAGCAGTACTTC. This codes for CASTRDSLSYEQYF.

This clonotype was counted once. The chain recombines TRBV20-1 with TRBJ2-3, with 8 bases identical to TRBD2. With 1 base clipped from V and 5 bases from J, the junction kept 5 bases outside the gene matches. CDR3 size: 14 residues. CDR1 is DFQATT, CDR2 SNEGSKA, per germline (reference sequence). The CDR3 DNA sequence: TGCAGTGCTAGAGTGGGGGCGGGAGGAGATACGCAGTATTTT. The encoded protein is CSARVGAGGDTQYF.

The CDR3 sequence: CATRFTRRGNEQFF. The CDR3 DNA reads as TGTGCCACCCGCTTCACCCGTCGGGGGAATGAGCAGTTCTTC. The chain recombines TRBV6-5 with TRBJ2-1; tentative D call: TRBD2 (6 bases). Trimming cost V 10 bases and J 7 bases, with 20 bases left between them. Germline V gene sequence: CDR1 MNHEY, CDR2 SVGAGI. This CDR3 contains 14 residues.

The rearrangement links TRBV6-2 or TRBV6-3 to TRBJ2-7, with D possibly matching TRBD2 (6 bases). Germline V gene lookup returns CDR1 MNHEY and CDR2 SVGEGT. V gave up 0 bases and J gave up 7 bases, with 19 bases separating them. The CDR3 sequence is 16 residues long. This CDR3 reads CASSYSGRPPGDEQYF. CDR3 nucleotides: TGTGCCAGCAGTTACTCGGGTCGGCCCCCGGGGGATGAGCAGTACTTC.

This clonotype was detected many times. The chain links TRBV7-2 to TRBJ2-1; D is uncertain. V lost 7 bases to trimming and J lost 5 bases, with 12 bases between them. The CDR3 sequence is 13 residues long. The germline V gene encodes CDR1 SGHTA and CDR2 FQGNSA. The CDR3 loop is CASIPGRHNEQFF. DNA for the CDR3: TGTGCCAGCATCCCCGGACGCCACAATGAGCAGTTCTTC.

In the case of this clonotype: A much larger clone lies a single base off, so this may be a read error. The conserved phenylalanine or tryptophan normally closing the CDR3 is absent here, so this likely arose from a read error. Because the CDR3's place on the DNA is in doubt, the DNA is left out and the CDR3 is given as listed by TCRdb. V gene TRBV7-2 combines with J gene TRBJ2-5; the table's D call of TRBD1 was not tested on the DNA. From germline, CDR1 is SGHTA and CDR2 FQGNSA. Both ends counted, the CDR3 spans 12 residues. CDR3: CASSPIGGPHDL.

The genes are TRBV6-5 and TRBJ2-3, with TRBD2 identical over 12 bases. J lost 7 bases, V lost 6 bases, and 8 bases had no gene match. Germline assignment: CDR1 MNHEY and CDR2 SVGAGI. The CDR3 loop spans 15 amino acids. The CDR3 here is CASRPTSGSVYTQYF. CDR3 bases: TGTGCCAGCAGACCGACTAGCGGGAGCGTCTATACGCAGTATTTT.

This clonotype was recorded a few times. This chain connects TRBV5-1 to TRBJ2-2, with D tentatively TRBD1 (6 bases). CDR1 and CDR2 from the germline V gene are SGHRS and YFSETQ. The V end lost 7 bases, the J end lost 1 base, and 11 bases lay between the germline ends. This CDR3 has 14 residues. This chain's CDR3 is CASSRDKNTGELFF. DNA for the CDR3: TGCGCCAGCTCTCGGGACAAGAACACCGGGGAGCTGTTTTTT. The entire variable domain, with the rest obtained from reference TRBV5-1 and TRBJ2-2, is as follows: KAGVTQTPRYLIKTRGQQVTLSCSPISGHRSVSWYQQTPGQGLQFLFEYFSETQRNKGNFPGRFSGRQFSNSRSEMNVSTLELGDSALYLCASSRDKNTGELFFGEGSRLTVL.

This chain links TRBV7-6 with TRBJ2-5, with D maybe TRBD1 (6 bases). The CDR3 totals 15 residues. Germline values: CDR1 SGHVS, CDR2 FNYEAQ. V lost 5 bases and J 2 bases, leaving 15 bases between the germline ends. The CDR3 loop is CASSPSRTVQETQYF. The CDR3 DNA follows: TGTGCCAGCAGCCCAAGCCGGACAGTTCAAGAGACCCAGTACTTC.

The chain joins TRBV6-2 or TRBV6-3 to TRBJ2-1; 9 nucleotides agree with TRBD1. CDR3 length: 14 residues. Germline V gene lookup returns CDR1 MNHEY and CDR2 SVGEGT. Losses at the gene ends were 6 bases for V and 9 bases for J; bases not matched to a gene: 9. DNA of the CDR3: TGTGCCAGCAGGCTACGGGGGACAGGGATTGAGCAGTTCTTC. This gives the protein CASRLRGTGIEQFF.

The sample holds a few counts of this clonotype. The chain links TRBV19 to TRBJ2-1; 8 bases agree with TRBD2. In germline, CDR1 is LNHDA, CDR2 SQIVND (reference sequence). CDR3 length equals 15 residues. V was pared by 7 bases and J by 5 bases, with 10 bases of the junction left unmatched. The CDR3 nucleotides are TGTGCCAGTACCCCGAGGTTAGCGGGGAACAATGAGCAGTTCTTC. Translated: CASTPRLAGNNEQFF. The full variable domain, with the rest looked up from reference TRBV19 and TRBJ2-1, is DGGITQSPKYLFRKEGQNVTLSCEQNLNHDAMYWYRQDPGQGLRLIYYSQIVNDFQKGDIAEGYSVSREKKESFPLTVTSAQKNPTAFYLCASTPRLAGNNEQFFGPGTRLTVL.

The chain combines TRBV18 with TRBJ1-2; D gene unclear. This CDR3 spans 13 amino acids. From germline, CDR1 is KGHSH and CDR2 LQKENI. Trimming stripped 2 bases from V and 2 bases from J, with 6 bases between. For the CDR3, the DNA is TGTGCCAGCTCACCAGGGGAAAACTATGGCTACACCTTC. Protein sequence: CASSPGENYGYTF.

The CDR3 DNA sequence: TGTGCCATCAGTGAACGGACAGGGGAACCCTACGAGCAGTACTTC. This codes for CAISERTGEPYEQYF. J is TRBJ2-7 and V is TRBV10-3; 9 nucleotides line up with TRBD1. The ends lost 3 bases at V and 2 bases at J; junction bases unmatched: 5. CDR3 length: 15 amino acids. The germline CDR1 and CDR2 sequences are ENHRY and SYGVKD.

V is TRBV3-1 and J is TRBJ1-1; D ambiguous. Germline V CDR1 and CDR2: LGHDT, YNNKEL (reference sequence). Trimming left V 4 bases short and J 4 bases short, with 10 bases between. The CDR3 has 13 residues. The CDR3 DNA reads as TGTGCCAGCAGCCTCGAAGGAACCACTGAAGCTTTCTTT. This codes for CASSLEGTTEAFF.

V is TRBV7-2 and J is TRBJ2-5; 10 positions agree with TRBD2. V shed 7 bases and J 4 bases; nucleotides not matched to a gene: 15. In germline, CDR1 is SGHTA, CDR2 FQGNSA. The CDR3 has 17 residues. CDR3 sequence: CASTVASGRGGAETQYF. CDR3 in DNA: TGTGCCAGCACCGTAGCTAGCGGGAGAGGTGGGGCAGAGACCCAGTACTTC. The whole variable domain, remainder taken from reference TRBV7-2 and TRBJ2-5, is GAGVSQSPSNKVTEKGKDVELRCDPISGHTALYWYRQSLGQGLEFLIYFQGNSAPDKSGLPSDRFSAERTGGSVSTLTIQRTQQEDSAVYLCASTVASGRGGAETQYFGPGTRLLVL.

This clonotype was seen ten or more times. This sequence joins TRBV7-8 and TRBJ2-1, with 9 bases lining up with TRBD2. V lost 2 bases and J lost 8; bases outside the gene matches: 10. The CDR3 spans 16 residues. CDR1 and CDR2 from the germline V gene are SGHVS and FQNEAQ. CDR3 nucleotide sequence: TGTGCCAGCAGCTTACGTCTCTTAGCGGGAGACCATGAGCAGTTCTTC. It yields the protein CASSLRLLAGDHEQFF. The variable domain in full, with the rest retrieved from reference TRBV7-8 and TRBJ2-1, is GAGVSQSPRYKVAKRGQDVALRCDPISGHVSLFWYQQALGQGPEFLTYFQNEAQLDKSGLPSDRFFAERPEGSVSTLKIQRTQQEDSAVYLCASSLRLLAGDHEQFFGPGTRLTVL.

The rearrangement joins TRBV6-1 to TRBJ2-7; 11 nucleotides agree with TRBD1. J lost 5 bases, V lost 6 bases, and 9 bases had no gene match. The germline CDR1 and CDR2 sequences are MNHNS and SASEGT. This CDR3 has 15 residues. The CDR3 region is CASSMTGTGGHEQYF. The CDR3 DNA reads TGTGCCAGCAGCATGACCGGGACAGGGGGTCACGAGCAGTACTTC.